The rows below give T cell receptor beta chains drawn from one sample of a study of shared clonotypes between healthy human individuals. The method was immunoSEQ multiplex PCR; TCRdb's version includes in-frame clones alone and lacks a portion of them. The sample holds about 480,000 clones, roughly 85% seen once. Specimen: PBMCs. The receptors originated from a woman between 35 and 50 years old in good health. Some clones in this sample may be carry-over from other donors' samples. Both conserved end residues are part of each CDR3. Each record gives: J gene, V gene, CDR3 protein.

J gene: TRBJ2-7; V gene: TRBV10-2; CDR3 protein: CASQSRTSGSSEQYF
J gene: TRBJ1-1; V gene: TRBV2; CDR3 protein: CASSGEGGTEAFF
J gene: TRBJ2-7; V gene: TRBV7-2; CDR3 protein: CASSLGGLAVEQYF
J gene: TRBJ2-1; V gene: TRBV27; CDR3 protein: CASSLRLRQGNWHEQFF
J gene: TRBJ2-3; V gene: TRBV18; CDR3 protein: CASSAAGYTDTQYF
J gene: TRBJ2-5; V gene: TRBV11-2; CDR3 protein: CASSLVRFQETQYF
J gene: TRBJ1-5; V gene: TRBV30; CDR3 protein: CAWGDRVNQPQHF
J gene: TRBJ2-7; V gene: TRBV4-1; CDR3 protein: CASSRHGSEQYF
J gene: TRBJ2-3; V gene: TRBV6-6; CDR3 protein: CASSPGGGAQYF
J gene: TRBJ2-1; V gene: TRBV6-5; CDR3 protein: CASSSGLEYNEQFF
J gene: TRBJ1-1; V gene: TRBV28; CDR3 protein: CASSFSPRLTTEAFF
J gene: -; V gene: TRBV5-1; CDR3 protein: CASSSAGPNYEQYF
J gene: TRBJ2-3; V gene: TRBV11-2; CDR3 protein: CASSLGLAASTDTQYF
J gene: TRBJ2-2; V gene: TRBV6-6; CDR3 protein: CASKEGSSTGELFF
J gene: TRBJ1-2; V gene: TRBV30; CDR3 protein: CAWTIKVPAGYTF
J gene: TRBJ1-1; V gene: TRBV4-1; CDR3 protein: CASSQDVISNTEAFF
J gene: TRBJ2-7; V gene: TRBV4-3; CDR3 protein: CASSPGQRDYEQYF